This passage covers 11 T cell receptor beta chains from one sample sequenced in a study of Ad26.COV2.S vaccination and SARS-CoV-2 variants. Treatment in this sample: over 15 received Ad26.COV2.S at low or high dose, single or two shots; several received placebo; per-sample allocation not given. On day 63 after the first injection, vaccine and placebo recipients gave samples. Some clones are missing from TCRdb's copy, which holds only in-frame ones; the method was immunoSEQ multiplex PCR. The data show 440,000 or so clones, with approximately 92% seen just once and roughly 1.7% held by the top ten. The source material was peripheral blood, sampled in a trial of Ad26.COV2.S vaccine versus placebo. The origin of the receptors is a person between 18 and 65 years old who received the Ad26.COV2.S COVID-19 vaccine or a placebo.

The CDR3 sequence is CASSLEGTGELFF. CDR3 DNA: TGTGCCAGCAGCTTGGAAGGCACCGGGGAGCTGTTTTTT. The rearrangement uses TRBV5-8 and TRBJ2-2; D ambiguous. With 0 bases removed from V and 4 bases from J, the gap between germline ends came to 4 bases. Germline assignment: CDR1 SGHTS and CDR2 YDEGEE. The CDR3 length is 13 residues.

This clone was seen a handful of times. The chain carries TRBV6-2 or TRBV6-3 and TRBJ1-2; tentatively, D is TRBD1 (5 bases). Germline V gene sequence: CDR1 MNHEY, CDR2 SVGEGT. V lost 6 bases and J lost 6, with 8 bases in between. This CDR3 has 11 amino acids. CDR3 in DNA: TGTGCCAGCAGCTCAGGGCATGGCTACACCTTC. As protein: CASSSGHGYTF.

The rearrangement uses TRBV6-6 and TRBJ1-2; 7 bases align to TRBD1. V was pared by 5 bases and J by 5 bases, with 8 bases of the junction left unmatched. CDR1 is MNHNY and CDR2 is SVGAGI in the germline V gene (reference sequence). This CDR3 has 14 amino acids. CDR3 in DNA: TGTGCCAGCAGTCCCGACAGGGAGGGTTATGGCTACACCTTC. This sequence encodes CASSPDREGYGYTF.

The CDR3 nucleotides read TGTGCCAGCCCCGAGGTGGGGGATCAGCCCCAGCATTTT. This codes for CASPEVGDQPQHF. This chain joins TRBV21-1 and TRBJ1-5. TRBV21-1 is tagged as a pseudogene. The CDR3 is 13 amino acids.

V and J are TRBV4-3 and TRBJ1-2; D uncertain. The CDR3 spans 17 residues. Germline CDR1 is LGHNA and CDR2 is YSLEER. Trimming removed 4 bases from V and 0 bases from J, with 18 bases in between. The CDR3 is CASSPGTRLTANYGYTF. In DNA form, the CDR3 reads TGCGCCAGCAGCCCAGGTACAAGGCTAACGGCTAACTATGGCTACACCTTC.

This clone has only one observation. This sequence joins TRBV6-2 or TRBV6-3 and TRBJ2-5; TRBD1 agrees at 9 bases. Germline CDR1 reads MNHEY; CDR2 reads SVGEGT. V was clipped by 5 bases and J by 2 bases; unmatched bases: 6. The CDR3 consists of 15 residues. The CDR3 protein is CASSSRDRDQETQYF. CDR3 DNA: TGTGCCAGCAGTAGCCGGGACAGGGATCAAGAGACCCAGTACTTC.

The chain is built from TRBV5-6 and TRBJ1-1; D remains ambiguous. CDR1 is SGHDT, CDR2 YYEEEE, per germline. This CDR3 is 13 amino acids long. V was trimmed by 3 bases and J by 0 bases, leaving 6 bases between them. CDR3 region: CASSWTVNTEAFF. In DNA, the CDR3 is TGTGCCAGCAGCTGGACCGTGAACACTGAAGCTTTCTTT.

The rearrangement links TRBV10-3 to TRBJ2-7; TRBD2 aligns across 11 bases. J was trimmed by 2 bases and V by 8 bases; bases with no gene match: 8. CDR1 is ENHRY, CDR2 SYGVKD, per germline. CDR3 length: 15 residues. The CDR3 protein is CAIGKLAGGTYEQYF. In DNA form, the CDR3 reads TGTGCCATCGGGAAGTTAGCGGGGGGGACCTACGAGCAGTACTTC.

In this sample, this clone turned up once. The rearrangement uses TRBV6-2 or TRBV6-3 and TRBJ2-1; TRBD2 matches at 11 bases. With V trimmed by 4 bases and J by 0 bases, 14 bases remained unmatched. Germline-derived CDR1 and CDR2 are MNHEY and SVGEGT. There are 20 residues in the CDR3. The CDR3 coding sequence is TGTGCCAGCAGTTCCCCCGCTAGCGGGGGGATATCCCACTCCTACAATGAGCAGTTCTTC. The encoded protein is CASSSPASGGISHSYNEQFF.

The V call is TRBV4-3, the J call TRBJ2-1; 8 bases are shared with TRBD2. This CDR3 has 20 amino acids. Germline CDR1 reads LGHNA; CDR2 reads YSLEER. V shed 0 bases and J 4 bases; nucleotides not matched to a gene: 17. The CDR3 nucleotides read TGCGCCAGCAGCCAAGATAGAGTCACCGGGGGGGCTAGTATTTACAATGAGCAGTTCTTC. Protein sequence: CASSQDRVTGGASIYNEQFF.

The CDR3 spells CASSQFGGGSTDTQYF. The CDR3 coding sequence is TGTGCCAGCAGCCAATTCGGCGGGGGGTCCACAGATACGCAGTATTTT. The chain employs TRBV3-1 (or the pseudogene TRBV3-2) and TRBJ2-3; 8 bases are a match to TRBD2. Germline V CDR1 and CDR2: LGHDT, YNNKEL (reference sequence). V gave up 2 bases and J gave up 2 bases; unmatched junction bases: 6. This CDR3 has 16 amino acids.